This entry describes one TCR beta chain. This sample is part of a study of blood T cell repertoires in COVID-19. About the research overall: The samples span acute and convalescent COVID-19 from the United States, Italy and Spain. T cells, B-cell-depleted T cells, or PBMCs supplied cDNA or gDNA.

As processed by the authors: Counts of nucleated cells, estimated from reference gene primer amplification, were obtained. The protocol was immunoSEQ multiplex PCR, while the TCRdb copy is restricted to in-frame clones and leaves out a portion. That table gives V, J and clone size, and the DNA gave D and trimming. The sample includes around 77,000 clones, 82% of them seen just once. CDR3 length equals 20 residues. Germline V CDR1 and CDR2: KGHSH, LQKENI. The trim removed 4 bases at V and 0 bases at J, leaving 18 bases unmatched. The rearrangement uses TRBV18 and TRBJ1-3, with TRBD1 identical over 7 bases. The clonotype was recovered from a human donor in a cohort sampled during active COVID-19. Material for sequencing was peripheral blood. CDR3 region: CASSLTFVGQAILSGNTIYF. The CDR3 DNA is TGTGCCAGCTCACTAACCTTCGTAGGACAGGCGATTCTCTCTGGAAACACCATATATTTT.